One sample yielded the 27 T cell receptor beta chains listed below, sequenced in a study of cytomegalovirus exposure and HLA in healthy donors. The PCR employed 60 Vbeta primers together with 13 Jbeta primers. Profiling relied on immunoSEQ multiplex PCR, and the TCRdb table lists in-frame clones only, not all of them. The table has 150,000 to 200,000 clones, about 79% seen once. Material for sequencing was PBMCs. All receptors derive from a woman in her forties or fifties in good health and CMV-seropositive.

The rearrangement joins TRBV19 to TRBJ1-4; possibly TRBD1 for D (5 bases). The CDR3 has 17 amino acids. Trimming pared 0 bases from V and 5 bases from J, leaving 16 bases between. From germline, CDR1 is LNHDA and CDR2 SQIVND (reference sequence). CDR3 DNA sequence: TGTGCCAGTAGTATAGATAGGGGTCAGGGCTCGAATGAAAAACTGTTTTTT. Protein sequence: CASSIDRGQGSNEKLFF.

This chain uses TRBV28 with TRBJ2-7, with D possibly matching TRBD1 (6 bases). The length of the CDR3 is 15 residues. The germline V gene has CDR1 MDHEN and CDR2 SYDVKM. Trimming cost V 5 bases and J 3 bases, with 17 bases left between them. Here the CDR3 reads CASSTTGTGLYEQYF. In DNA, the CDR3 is TGTGCCAGCAGTACTACAGGGACGGGTCTCTACGAGCAGTACTTC.

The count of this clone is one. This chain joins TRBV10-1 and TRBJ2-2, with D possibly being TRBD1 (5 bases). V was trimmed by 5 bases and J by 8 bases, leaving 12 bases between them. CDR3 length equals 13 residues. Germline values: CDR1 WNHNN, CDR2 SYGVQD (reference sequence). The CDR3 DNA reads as TGCGCCAGCAGTCCCGACAGAGCGGGGGAGCTGTTTTTT. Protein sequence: CASSPDRAGELFF.

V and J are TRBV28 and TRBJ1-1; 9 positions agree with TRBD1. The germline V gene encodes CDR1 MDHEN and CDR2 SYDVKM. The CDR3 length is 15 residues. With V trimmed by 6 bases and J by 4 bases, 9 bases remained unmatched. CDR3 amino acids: CASRPYRGRVTEAFF. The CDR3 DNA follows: TGTGCCAGCAGACCCTACAGGGGGCGGGTCACTGAAGCTTTCTTT.

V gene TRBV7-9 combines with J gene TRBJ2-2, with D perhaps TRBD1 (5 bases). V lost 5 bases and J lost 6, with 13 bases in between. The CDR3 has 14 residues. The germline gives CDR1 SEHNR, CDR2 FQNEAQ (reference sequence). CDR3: CASSLTRVAGELFF. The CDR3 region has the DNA TGTGCCAGCAGCCTAACCAGGGTCGCCGGGGAGCTGTTTTTT.

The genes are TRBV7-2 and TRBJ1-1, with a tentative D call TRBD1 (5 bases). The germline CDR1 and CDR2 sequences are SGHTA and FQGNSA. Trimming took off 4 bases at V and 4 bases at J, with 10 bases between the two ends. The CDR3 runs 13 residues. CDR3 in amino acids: CASSSQGATEAFF. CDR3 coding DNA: TGTGCCAGCAGCTCCCAAGGGGCCACTGAAGCTTTCTTT.

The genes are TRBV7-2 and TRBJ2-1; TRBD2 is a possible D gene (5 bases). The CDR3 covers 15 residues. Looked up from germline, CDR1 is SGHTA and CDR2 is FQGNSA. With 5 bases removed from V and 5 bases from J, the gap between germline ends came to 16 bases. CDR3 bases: TGTGCCAGCAGCCCGGGGATTTCCAAGCACAATGAGCAGTTCTTC. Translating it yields CASSPGISKHNEQFF.

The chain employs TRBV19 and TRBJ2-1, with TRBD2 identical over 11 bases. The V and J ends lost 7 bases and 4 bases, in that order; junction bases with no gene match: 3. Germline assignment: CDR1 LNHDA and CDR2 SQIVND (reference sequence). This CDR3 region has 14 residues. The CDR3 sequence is CASTTSGSYNEQFF. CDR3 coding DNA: TGTGCCAGTACCACTAGCGGGAGTTACAATGAGCAGTTCTTC. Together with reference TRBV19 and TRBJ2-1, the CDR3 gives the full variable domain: DGGITQSPKYLFRKEGQNVTLSCEQNLNHDAMYWYRQDPGQGLRLIYYSQIVNDFQKGDIAEGYSVSREKKESFPLTVTSAQKNPTAFYLCASTTSGSYNEQFFGPGTRLTVL.

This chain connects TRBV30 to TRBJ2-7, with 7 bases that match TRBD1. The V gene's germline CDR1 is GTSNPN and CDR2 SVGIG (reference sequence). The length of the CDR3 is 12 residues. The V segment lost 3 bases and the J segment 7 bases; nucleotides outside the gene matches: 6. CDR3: CAWSRDRVEQYF. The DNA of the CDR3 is TGTGCCTGGAGCCGAGACAGGGTGGAGCAGTACTTC.

CDR3 sequence (DNA): TGTGCCAGCGACCCCGGGAGTCAAGAGACCCAGTACTTC. This sequence encodes CASDPGSQETQYF. The chain joins TRBV7-9 to TRBJ2-5, with D possibly TRBD2 on 6 matching bases. V gave up 8 bases and J gave up 2 bases, with 12 bases separating them. CDR1 is SEHNR, CDR2 FQNEAQ, per germline (reference sequence). CDR3 length equals 13 residues.

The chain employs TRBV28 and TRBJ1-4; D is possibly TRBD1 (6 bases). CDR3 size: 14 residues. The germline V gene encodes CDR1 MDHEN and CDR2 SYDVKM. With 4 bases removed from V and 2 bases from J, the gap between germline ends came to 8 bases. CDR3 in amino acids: CASSSGQTNEKLFF. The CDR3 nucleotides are TGTGCCAGCAGTTCAGGACAGACTAATGAAAAACTGTTTTTT.

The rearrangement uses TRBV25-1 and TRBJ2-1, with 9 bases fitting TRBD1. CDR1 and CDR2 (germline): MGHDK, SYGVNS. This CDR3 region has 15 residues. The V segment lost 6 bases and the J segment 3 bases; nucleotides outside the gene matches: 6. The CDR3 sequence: CASSASDRGYNEQFF. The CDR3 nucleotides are TGTGCCAGCAGCGCCTCGGACAGGGGCTACAATGAGCAGTTCTTC.

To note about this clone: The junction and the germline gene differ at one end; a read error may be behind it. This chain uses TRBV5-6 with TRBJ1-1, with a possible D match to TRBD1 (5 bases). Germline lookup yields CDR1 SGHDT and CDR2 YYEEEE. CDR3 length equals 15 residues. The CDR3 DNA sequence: TGTGCCAGCGGCTTGGTCGGCAGGGAGAACACTGAAGCTTTCTTT. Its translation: CASGLVGRENTEAFF.

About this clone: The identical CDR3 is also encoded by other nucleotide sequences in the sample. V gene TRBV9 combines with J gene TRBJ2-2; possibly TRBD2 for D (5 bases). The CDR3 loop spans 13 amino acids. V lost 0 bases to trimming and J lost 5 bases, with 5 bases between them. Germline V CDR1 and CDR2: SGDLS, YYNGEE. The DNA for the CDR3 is TGTGCCAGCAGCGTAGGAGGGACCGGGGAGCTGTTTTTT. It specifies CASSVGGTGELFF.

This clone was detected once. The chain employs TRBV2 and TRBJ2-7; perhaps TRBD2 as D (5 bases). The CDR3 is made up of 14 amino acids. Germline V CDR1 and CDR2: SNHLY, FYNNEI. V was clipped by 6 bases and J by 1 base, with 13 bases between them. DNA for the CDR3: TGTGCCAGCAGCCGGGATGCCTTTTCCTACGAGCAGTACTTC. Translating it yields CASSRDAFSYEQYF.

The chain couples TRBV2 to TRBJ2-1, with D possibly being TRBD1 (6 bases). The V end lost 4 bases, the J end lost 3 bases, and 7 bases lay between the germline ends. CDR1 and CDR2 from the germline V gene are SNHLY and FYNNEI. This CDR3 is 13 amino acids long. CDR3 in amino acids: CASSGGLYNEQFF. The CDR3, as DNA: TGTGCCAGCAGTGGGGGGCTCTACAATGAGCAGTTCTTC.

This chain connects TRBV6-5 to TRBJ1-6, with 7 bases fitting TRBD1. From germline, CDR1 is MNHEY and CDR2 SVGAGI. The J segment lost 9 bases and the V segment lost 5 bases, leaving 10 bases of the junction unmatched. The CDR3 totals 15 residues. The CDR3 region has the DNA TGTGCCAGCAGTCCACTTCAGGGGGGTGTTTCACCCCTCCACTTT. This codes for CASSPLQGGVSPLHF.

The CDR3, as DNA: TGTGCCAGCTCACCGGGACAGGGAAGCTCTGGGGCCAACGTCCTGACTTTC. Its protein product is CASSPGQGSSGANVLTF. J is TRBJ2-6 and V is TRBV18; 9 bases line up with TRBD1. J lost 0 bases, V lost 3 bases, and 3 bases had no gene match. The germline gives CDR1 KGHSH, CDR2 LQKENI. The CDR3 covers 17 residues.

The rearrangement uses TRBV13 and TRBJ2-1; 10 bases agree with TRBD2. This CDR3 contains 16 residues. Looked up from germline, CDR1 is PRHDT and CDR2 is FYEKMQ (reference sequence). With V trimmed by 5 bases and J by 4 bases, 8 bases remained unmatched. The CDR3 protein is CASSPFGTSVYNEQFF. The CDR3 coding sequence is TGTGCCAGCAGCCCCTTCGGGACTAGCGTGTACAATGAGCAGTTCTTC.

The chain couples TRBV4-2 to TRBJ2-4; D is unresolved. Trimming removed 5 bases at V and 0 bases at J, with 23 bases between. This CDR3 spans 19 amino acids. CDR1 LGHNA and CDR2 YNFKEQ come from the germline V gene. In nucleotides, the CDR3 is TGTGCCAGCAGCTTACAAACAGCTTATTCACCACTAGCCAAAAACATTCAGTACTTC. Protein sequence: CASSLQTAYSPLAKNIQYF.

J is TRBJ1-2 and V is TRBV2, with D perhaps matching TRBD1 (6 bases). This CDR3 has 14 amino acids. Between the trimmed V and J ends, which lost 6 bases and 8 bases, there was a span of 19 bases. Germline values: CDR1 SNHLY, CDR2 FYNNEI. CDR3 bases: TGTGCCAGCAGGCCGGGAGGCAGGGGATGGGGCTACACCTTC. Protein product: CASRPGGRGWGYTF.

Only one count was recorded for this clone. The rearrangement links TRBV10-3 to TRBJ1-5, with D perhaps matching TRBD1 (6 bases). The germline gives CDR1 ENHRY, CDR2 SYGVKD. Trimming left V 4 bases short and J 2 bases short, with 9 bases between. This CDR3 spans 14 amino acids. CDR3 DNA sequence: TGTGCCATCAGTGTGGGGGGGCGCAATCAGCCCCAGCATTTT. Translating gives CAISVGGRNQPQHF.

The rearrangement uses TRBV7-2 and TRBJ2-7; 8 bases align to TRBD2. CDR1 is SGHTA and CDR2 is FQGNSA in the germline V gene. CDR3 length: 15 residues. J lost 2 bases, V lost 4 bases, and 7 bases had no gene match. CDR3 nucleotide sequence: TGTGCCAGCAGCTCCTCAGCGGGGGCCCCCTACGAGCAGTACTTC. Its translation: CASSSSAGAPYEQYF.

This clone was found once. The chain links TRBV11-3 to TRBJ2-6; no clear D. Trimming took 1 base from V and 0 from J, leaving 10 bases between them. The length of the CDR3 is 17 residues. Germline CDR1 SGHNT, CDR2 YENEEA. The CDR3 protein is CASSLVQKSSGANVLTF. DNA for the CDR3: TGTGCCAGCAGCTTAGTACAAAAAAGCTCTGGGGCCAACGTCCTGACTTTC.

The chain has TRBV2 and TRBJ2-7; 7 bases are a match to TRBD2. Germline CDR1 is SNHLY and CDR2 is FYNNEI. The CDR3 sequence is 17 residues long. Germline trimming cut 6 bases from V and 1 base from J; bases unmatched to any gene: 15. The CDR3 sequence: CASRGGEGWEESYEQYF. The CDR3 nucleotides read TGTGCCAGCAGGGGGGGGGAGGGGTGGGAGGAATCCTACGAGCAGTACTTC.

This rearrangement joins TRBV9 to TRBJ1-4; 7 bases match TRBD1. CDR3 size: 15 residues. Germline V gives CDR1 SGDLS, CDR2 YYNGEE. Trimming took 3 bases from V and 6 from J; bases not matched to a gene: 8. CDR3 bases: TGTGCCAGCAGCGCAACCACAGGGGTTGATGAAAAACTGTTTTTT. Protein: CASSATTGVDEKLFF.

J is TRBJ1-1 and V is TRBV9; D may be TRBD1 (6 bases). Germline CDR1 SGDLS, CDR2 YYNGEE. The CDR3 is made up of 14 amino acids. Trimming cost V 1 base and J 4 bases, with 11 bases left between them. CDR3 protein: CASSVQGLGTEAFF. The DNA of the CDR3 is TGTGCCAGCAGCGTACAGGGGTTGGGCACTGAAGCTTTCTTT.